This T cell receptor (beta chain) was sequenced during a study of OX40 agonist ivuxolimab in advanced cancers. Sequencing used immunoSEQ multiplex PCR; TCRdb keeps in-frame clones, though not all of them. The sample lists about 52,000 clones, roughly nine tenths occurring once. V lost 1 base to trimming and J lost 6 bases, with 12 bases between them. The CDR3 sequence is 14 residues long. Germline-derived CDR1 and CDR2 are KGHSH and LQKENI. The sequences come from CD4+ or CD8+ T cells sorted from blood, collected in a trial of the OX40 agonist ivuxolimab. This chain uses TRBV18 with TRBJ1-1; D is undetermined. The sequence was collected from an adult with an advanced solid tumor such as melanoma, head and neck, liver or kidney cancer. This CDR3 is CASSPQTATPEAFF. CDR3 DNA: TGTGCCAGCTCACCACAAACAGCAACCCCTGAAGCTTTCTTT. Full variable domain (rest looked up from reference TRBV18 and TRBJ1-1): NAGVMQNPRHLVRRRGQEARLRCSPMKGHSHVYWYRQLPEEGLKFMVYLQKENIIDESGMPKERFSAEFPKEGPSILRIQQVVRGDSAAYFCASSPQTATPEAFFGQGTRLTVV.